This T cell receptor beta chain is from a study of cytomegalovirus exposure and HLA in healthy donors. Germline values: CDR1 GTSNPN, CDR2 SVGIG (reference sequence). This CDR3 comprises 15 residues. V gave up 5 bases and J gave up 3 bases, with 17 bases separating them. The PCR used 60 Vbeta and 13 Jbeta primers. The repertoire was sequenced with immunoSEQ multiplex PCR; TCRdb's copy has only in-frame clones and lacks some. The table has 150,000 or so clones, 60% to 85% seen once; the top ten hold about 13%. The specimen sequenced was PBMCs. This sequence was found in a man aged 40-55 years in good health and CMV-seropositive. The chain couples TRBV30 to TRBJ2-1; D is possibly TRBD2 (6 bases). CDR3: CAWRRAGSYYNEQFF. The CDR3 DNA reads TGTGCCTGGCGAAGGGCGGGATCCTACTACAATGAGCAGTTCTTC.